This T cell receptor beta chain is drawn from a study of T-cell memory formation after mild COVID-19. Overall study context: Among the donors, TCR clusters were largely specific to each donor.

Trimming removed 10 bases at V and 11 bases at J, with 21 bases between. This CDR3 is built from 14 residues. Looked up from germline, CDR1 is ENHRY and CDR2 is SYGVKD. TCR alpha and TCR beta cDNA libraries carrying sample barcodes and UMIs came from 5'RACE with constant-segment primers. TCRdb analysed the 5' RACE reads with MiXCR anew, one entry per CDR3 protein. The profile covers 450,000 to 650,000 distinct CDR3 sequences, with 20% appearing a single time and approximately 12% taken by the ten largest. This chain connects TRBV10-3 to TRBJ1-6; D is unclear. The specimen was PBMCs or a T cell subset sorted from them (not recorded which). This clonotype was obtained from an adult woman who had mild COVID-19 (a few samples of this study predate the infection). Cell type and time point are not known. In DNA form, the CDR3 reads TGTGCCACCAACCCCGAAGGTGGGAGTACACCCCTCCACTTT. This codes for CATNPEGGSTPLHF.